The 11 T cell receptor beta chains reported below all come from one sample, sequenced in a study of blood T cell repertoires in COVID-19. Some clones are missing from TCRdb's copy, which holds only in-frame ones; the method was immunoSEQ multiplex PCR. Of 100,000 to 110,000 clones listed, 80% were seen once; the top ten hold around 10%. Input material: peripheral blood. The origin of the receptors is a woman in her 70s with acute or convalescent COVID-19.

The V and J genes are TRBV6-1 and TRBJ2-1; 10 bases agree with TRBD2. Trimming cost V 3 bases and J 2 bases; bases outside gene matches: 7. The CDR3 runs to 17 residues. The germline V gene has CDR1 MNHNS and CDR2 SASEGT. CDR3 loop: CASSESLLAGAYNEQFF. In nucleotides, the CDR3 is TGTGCCAGCAGTGAGTCTCTCCTAGCGGGGGCCTACAATGAGCAGTTCTTC.

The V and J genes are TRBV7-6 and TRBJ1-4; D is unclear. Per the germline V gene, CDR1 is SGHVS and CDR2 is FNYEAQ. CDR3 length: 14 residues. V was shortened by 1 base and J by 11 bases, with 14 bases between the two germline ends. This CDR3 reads CASSLERASQKLFF. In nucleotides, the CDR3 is TGTGCCAGCAGCTTAGAGCGGGCATCGCAGAAACTGTTTTTT.

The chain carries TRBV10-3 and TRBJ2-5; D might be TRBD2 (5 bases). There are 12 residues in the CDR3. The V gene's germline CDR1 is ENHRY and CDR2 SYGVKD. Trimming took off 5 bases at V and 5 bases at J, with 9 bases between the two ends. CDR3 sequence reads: CAISTPGETQYF. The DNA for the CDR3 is TGTGCCATCAGTACCCCGGGGGAGACCCAGTACTTC.

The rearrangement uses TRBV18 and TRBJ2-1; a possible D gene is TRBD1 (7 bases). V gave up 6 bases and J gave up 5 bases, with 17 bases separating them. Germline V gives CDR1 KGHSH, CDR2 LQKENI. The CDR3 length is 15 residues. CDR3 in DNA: TGTGCCAGCTCGGAGGGACAGCAAGTAAACAATGAGCAGTTCTTC. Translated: CASSEGQQVNNEQFF.

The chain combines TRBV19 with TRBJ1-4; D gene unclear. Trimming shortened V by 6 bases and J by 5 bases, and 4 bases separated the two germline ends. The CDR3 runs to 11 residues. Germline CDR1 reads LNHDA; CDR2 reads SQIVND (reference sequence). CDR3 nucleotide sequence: TGTGCCAGTAGGCGAAATGAAAAACTGTTTTTT. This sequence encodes CASRRNEKLFF.

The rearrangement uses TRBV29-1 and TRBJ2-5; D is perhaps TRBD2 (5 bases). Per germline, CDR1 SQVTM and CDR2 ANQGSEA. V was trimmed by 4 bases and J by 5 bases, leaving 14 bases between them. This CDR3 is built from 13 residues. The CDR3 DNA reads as TGCAGCGTTGTGGCGGAGAGGGAGGAGACCCAGTACTTC. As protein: CSVVAEREETQYF.

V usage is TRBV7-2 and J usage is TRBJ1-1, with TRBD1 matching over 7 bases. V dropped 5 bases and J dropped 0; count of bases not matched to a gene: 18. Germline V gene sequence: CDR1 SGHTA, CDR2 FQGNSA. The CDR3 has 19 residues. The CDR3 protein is CASSPPWGRGALMNTEAFF. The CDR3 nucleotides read TGTGCCAGCAGCCCCCCCTGGGGCAGGGGGGCCCTTATGAACACTGAAGCTTTCTTT.

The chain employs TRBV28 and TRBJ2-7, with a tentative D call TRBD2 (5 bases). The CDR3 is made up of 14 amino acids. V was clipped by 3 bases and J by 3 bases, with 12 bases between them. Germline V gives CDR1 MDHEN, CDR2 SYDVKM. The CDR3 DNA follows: TGTGCCAGCAGTTTCCTCGGCGGAGGCTACGAGCAGTACGTC. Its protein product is CASSFLGGGYEQYV.

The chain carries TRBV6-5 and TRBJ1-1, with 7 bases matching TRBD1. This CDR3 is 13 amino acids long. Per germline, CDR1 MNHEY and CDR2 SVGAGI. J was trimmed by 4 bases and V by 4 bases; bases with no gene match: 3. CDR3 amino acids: CASSSTGVTEAFF. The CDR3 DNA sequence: TGTGCCAGCAGTTCTACAGGGGTCACTGAAGCTTTCTTT.

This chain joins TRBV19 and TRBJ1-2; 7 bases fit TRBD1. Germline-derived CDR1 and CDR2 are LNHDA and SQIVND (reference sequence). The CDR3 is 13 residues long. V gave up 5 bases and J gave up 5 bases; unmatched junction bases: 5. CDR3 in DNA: TGTGCCAGTAGTGAAACAGGGGTGTATGGCTACACCTTC. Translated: CASSETGVYGYTF.

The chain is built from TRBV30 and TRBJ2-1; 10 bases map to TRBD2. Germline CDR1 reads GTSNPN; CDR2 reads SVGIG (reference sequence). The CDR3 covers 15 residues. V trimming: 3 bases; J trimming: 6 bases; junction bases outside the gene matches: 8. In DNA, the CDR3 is TGTGCCTGGAGGAGCGGGGGGGCCGGCGGCAATGAGCAGTTCTTC. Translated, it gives CAWRSGGAGGNEQFF.